A single sample gave rise to the 9 T cell receptor beta chains below, sequenced in a study of shared clonotypes between healthy human individuals. Produced via immunoSEQ multiplex PCR; TCRdb's table is partial and in-frame only. The sample lists 2 million to 2.5 million clones, 95% occurring once. The sequencing sample was made of naive CD4+ T cells sorted from blood. Subset of the sample: CD45RA+ positively selected. These receptors originate from a man younger than 35 in good health.

A note on this clone: Additional DNA sequences in this sample encode the identical CDR3. The chain uses TRBV5-1 and TRBJ1-1, with a tentative D call TRBD1 (5 bases). Germline-derived CDR1 and CDR2 are SGHRS and YFSETQ. Trimming left V 1 base short and J 1 base short, with 8 bases between. The length of the CDR3 is 14 residues. The CDR3 bases are TGCGCCAGCAGCTTGAGGGGTGAGAACACTGAAGCTTTCTTT. This sequence encodes CASSLRGENTEAFF.

J is TRBJ1-4 and V is TRBV7-9; D ambiguous. Trimming took off 5 bases at V and 8 bases at J, with 9 bases between the two ends. Germline values: CDR1 SEHNR, CDR2 FQNEAQ (reference sequence). This CDR3 contains 12 residues. The CDR3 loop is CASSRPGEKLFF. Written as DNA, the CDR3 is TGTGCCAGCAGCCGACCCGGGGAAAAACTGTTTTTT.

This chain joins TRBV19 and TRBJ2-1; D possibly corresponds to TRBD2 (6 bases). Germline assignment: CDR1 LNHDA and CDR2 SQIVND (reference sequence). This CDR3 is built from 13 residues. V was trimmed by 5 bases and J by 4 bases, leaving 9 bases between them. The CDR3 DNA sequence: TGTGCCAGTAGTGCTAGCGAGTACAATGAGCAGTTCTTC. As protein: CASSASEYNEQFF.

The gene calls are TRBV5-8 and TRBJ2-2, with D unclear. Per germline, CDR1 SGHTS and CDR2 YDEGEE. Trimming stripped 5 bases from V and 5 bases from J, with 7 bases between. This CDR3 is built from 12 residues. The CDR3 protein is CASRRSTGELFF. The CDR3 coding sequence is TGTGCCAGCAGAAGAAGTACCGGGGAGCTGTTTTTT.

To note about this clone: Other DNA sequences in the sample encode the same CDR3. The chain employs TRBV5-1 and TRBJ2-3, with D unclear. V lost 0 bases, J lost 6 bases, and 8 bases lay in between. From germline, CDR1 is SGHRS and CDR2 YFSETQ. The CDR3 covers 13 residues. CDR3 coding DNA: TGCGCCAGCAGCTTGGCCCCGTCCGATACGCAGTATTTT. Its protein is CASSLAPSDTQYF.

Notes on this clone: The identical CDR3 is also encoded by other nucleotide sequences in the sample. The V gene is TRBV7-2, the J gene TRBJ2-5; D remains ambiguous. The germline V gene encodes CDR1 SGHTA and CDR2 FQGNSA. Trimming left V 3 bases short and J 5 bases short, with 4 bases between. The CDR3 has 11 residues. CDR3 nucleotides: TGTGCCAGCAGCTTCCGGGAGACCCAGTACTTC. Translation gives CASSFRETQYF.

The genes are TRBV7-2 and TRBJ1-5; tentative D call: TRBD1 (5 bases). The CDR3 is made up of 12 amino acids. V gave up 5 bases and J gave up 9 bases, with 11 bases separating them. CDR1 is SGHTA and CDR2 is FQGNSA in the germline V gene. The CDR3 DNA follows: TGTGCCAGCAGCCCCGGGGGAGGGCCCCAGCATTTT. Translating it yields CASSPGGGPQHF.

The J gene is TRBJ2-1, the V gene TRBV30; D is possibly TRBD2 (6 bases). This CDR3 is 15 amino acids long. In germline, CDR1 is GTSNPN, CDR2 SVGIG (reference sequence). Trimming removed 5 bases from V and 0 bases from J, with 14 bases in between. The CDR3: CAWLGRGRSYNEQFF. CDR3 coding DNA: TGTGCCTGGTTAGGGCGGGGCCGCTCCTACAATGAGCAGTTCTTC.

This clone was seen a single time. The rearrangement uses TRBV5-6 and TRBJ1-5; 8 nucleotides align to TRBD1. Germline V CDR1 and CDR2: SGHDT, YYEEEE. The CDR3 is 14 residues long. J gave up 6 bases and V 3 bases, and 5 bases lay outside the gene matches. The chain's CDR3 is CASSSGQGTQPQHF. DNA for the CDR3: TGTGCCAGCAGCTCCGGACAGGGTACTCAGCCCCAGCATTTT. Looking up the rest from reference TRBV5-6 and TRBJ1-5 gives the full variable domain: DAGVTQSPTHLIKTRGQQVTLRCSPKSGHDTVSWYQQALGQGPQFIFQYYEEEERQRGNFPDRFSGHQFPNYSSELNVNALLLGDSALYLCASSSGQGTQPQHFGDGTRLSIL.